This entry is about one T cell receptor beta chain. The antigen is undetermined. At survey level, the immunoSEQ assay was run in its v3.0 version. Only in-frame clones appear in the TCRdb table, and some are missing; sequencing was by immunoSEQ multiplex PCR. The sample contains tens of thousands of clones, approximately 91% of which appear only once. The record originates from a study of long-term antiretroviral therapy in people with HIV. Study-level background: Samples collected earliest predate the 2015 immediate-ART recommendation by about a decade. General study results and limits: Repertoires from HIV showed CDR3 length ranges narrower than those of controls. Despite increasing after ART, diversity remained lower than that of transplant donor controls.

Germline loops: CDR1 SGHRS, CDR2 YFSETQ. The CDR3 runs to 15 residues. The V and J ends lost 2 bases and 3 bases respectively, with 15 bases between them. The input for sequencing was unsorted PBMCs, taken 0.6 years after starting antiretroviral therapy. The clonotype comes from a man aged 55 to 69 with HIV. This chain links TRBV5-1 with TRBJ2-7; D possibly corresponds to TRBD2 (6 bases). The CDR3 region has the DNA TGCGCCAGCAGCTTAGCGGGCCCTGGGAGCTACGAGCAGTACTTC. The encoded protein is CASSLAGPGSYEQYF.